This T cell receptor beta chain was identified during a study of early stage breast cancer tumors. Study context: Samples were sequenced at approximately 10-fold average coverage.

This clone was observed a few times. Clones were read by immunoSEQ multiplex PCR, and TCRdb kept only the in-frame ones, dropping some. The repertoire includes several thousand clones, 70% to 75% of them detected once, and 15% to 20% sits in the top ten. This CDR3 spans 15 amino acids. CDR1 is ENHRY, CDR2 SYGVKD, per germline. Deletions cut 4 bases from V and 2 bases from J, with 12 bases between. The source of this sequence is a person aged 55-75 years with breast cancer. Sequencing was carried out using normal breast tissue next to the tumor. V is TRBV10-3 and J is TRBJ1-5; maybe TRBD1 (5 bases). The CDR3 protein is CAISVGGDGNQPQHF. Written as DNA, the CDR3 is TGTGCCATCAGTGTTGGCGGGGACGGCAATCAGCCCCAGCATTTT.